This T cell receptor (beta chain) was sequenced in a study of T cell changes during pregnancy in multiple sclerosis. The assay was immunoSEQ multiplex PCR, and TCRdb's table has in-frame clones only and misses some. The sample shows tens of thousands of clones, about 92% of them seen only once. The table lists this clone with a count of one. The germline V gene has CDR1 SGHDT and CDR2 YYEEEE. V was shortened by 0 bases and J by 3 bases, with 15 bases between the two germline ends. The CDR3 is 17 residues long. Sample: peripheral blood, taken after pregnancy. This sequence originates from a female donor with multiple sclerosis, enrolled in a pregnancy study. The chain uses TRBV5-6 and TRBJ2-2, with D perhaps matching TRBD1 (6 bases). CDR3 region: CASSLVTGWRHTGELFF. CDR3 DNA sequence: TGTGCCAGCAGCTTGGTAACAGGGTGGAGGCACACCGGGGAGCTGTTTTTT.